One and the same sample provided the 9 T cell receptor beta chains below, sequenced in a study of blood T cell repertoires in COVID-19. TCRdb's copy holds only in-frame clones and misses some; the assay was immunoSEQ multiplex PCR. The sample records over 110,000 clones, 80% to 90% being singletons. Sequencing used peripheral blood. Receptors were obtained from a man between 60 and 75 years old with active or convalescent COVID-19.

For the CDR3, the DNA is TGTGCCAGCAGTTGGGCGGGGGGCCCCAATCAGCCCCAGCATTTT. Protein sequence: CASSWAGGPNQPQHF. V gene TRBV6-6 combines with J gene TRBJ1-5, with D possibly TRBD1 on 6 matching bases. The V and J ends lost 4 bases and 3 bases respectively, with 13 bases between them. This CDR3 contains 15 residues. Germline CDR1 and CDR2: MNHNY and SVGAGI (reference sequence).

This chain joins TRBV15 and TRBJ2-7, with no clear D. Between the trimmed V and J ends, which lost 3 bases and 2 bases, there was a span of 8 bases. The CDR3 covers 13 residues. CDR1 LNHNV and CDR2 YYDKDF come from the germline V gene (reference sequence). The CDR3: CATSSPATYEQYV. CDR3 nucleotide sequence: TGTGCCACCAGCAGCCCAGCGACCTACGAGCAGTACGTC.

This clone was counted a few times. V gene TRBV19 combines with J gene TRBJ2-5; D is perhaps TRBD2 (6 bases). Germline CDR1 reads LNHDA; CDR2 reads SQIVND (reference sequence). The CDR3 totals 15 residues. Trimming pared 5 bases from V and 3 bases from J, leaving 16 bases between. The CDR3 DNA is TGTGCCAGTAGTCTACAACCGGGAGCAGAAGAGACCCAGTACTTC. This gives the protein CASSLQPGAEETQYF.

This clone occurred once. The rearrangement uses TRBV6-2 or TRBV6-3 and TRBJ2-2; a possible D gene is TRBD2 (7 bases). Per the germline V gene, CDR1 is MNHEY and CDR2 is SVGEGT. The CDR3 has 17 amino acids. V gave up 2 bases and J gave up 2 bases, with 15 bases separating them. Written as DNA, the CDR3 is TGTGCCAGCAGTTACCAAGGAGGGGGGGTTAACACCGGGGAGCTGTTTTTT. Translation gives CASSYQGGGVNTGELFF.

The chain couples TRBV25-1 to TRBJ1-1; 7 bases are shared with TRBD1. Germline V lookup: CDR1 MGHDK, CDR2 SYGVNS. V trimming: 5 bases; J trimming: 0 bases; junction bases outside the gene matches: 9. The CDR3 spans 16 residues. The chain's CDR3 is CASSQWDSRMNTEAFF. The CDR3 nucleotides are TGTGCCAGCAGTCAATGGGACAGCAGAATGAACACTGAAGCTTTCTTT. Supplemented by reference TRBV25-1 and TRBJ1-1, the full variable domain reads EADIYQTPRYLVIGTGKKITLECSQTMGHDKMYWYQQDPGMELHLIHYSYGVNSTEKGDLSSESTVSRIRTEHFPLTLESARPSHTSQYLCASSQWDSRMNTEAFFGQGTRLTVV.

The chain combines TRBV11-2 with TRBJ2-3, with a weak D call TRBD1 (5 bases). V lost 5 bases to trimming and J lost 0 bases, with 21 bases between them. Germline assignment: CDR1 SGHAT and CDR2 FQNNGV. The CDR3 totals 18 residues. The CDR3 bases are TGTGCCAGCAGCCCCTCCGGCTCTAGGGGCACTAGCACAGATACGCAGTATTTT. Its protein is CASSPSGSRGTSTDTQYF.

The genes are TRBV6-5 and TRBJ2-2, with 8 nucleotides matching TRBD1. Trimming at V came to 7 bases and at J to 7 bases, leaving 5 bases not matched to a gene. This CDR3 is built from 13 residues. Germline V gene lookup returns CDR1 MNHEY and CDR2 SVGAGI. CDR3: CASIPQGVGELFF. DNA for the CDR3: TGTGCCAGCATCCCACAGGGGGTCGGGGAGCTGTTTTTT.

The chain combines TRBV11-3 with TRBJ2-5; no firm D call. This CDR3 is 16 amino acids long. The ends were cut back, 1 base at V and 2 bases at J, with 14 bases in the middle. Germline V gives CDR1 SGHNT, CDR2 YENEEA. CDR3 nucleotide sequence: TGTGCCAGCAGCTTAGGATTAGTAACAGCACAAGAGACCCAGTACTTC. Translation gives CASSLGLVTAQETQYF.

J is TRBJ2-3 and V is TRBV6-8, with 9 nucleotides matching TRBD1. The CDR3 extends over 15 amino acids. CDR1 MNHGY and CDR2 SAAAGT come from the germline V gene. The trim removed 6 bases at V and 6 bases at J, leaving 10 bases unmatched. For the CDR3, the DNA is TGTGCCAGCAGCCGCCGGGACAGGGTTGCGGATACGCAGTATTTT. Its protein product is CASSRRDRVADTQYF.